The 20 T cell receptor beta chains listed next were all sequenced from one sample in a study of CD8+CD57+ T cells in acquired aplastic anemia. The use of genomic DNA as template underpinned the TCR beta VDJ and CDR3 profiling. TCRdb reprocessed the reads via MiXCR and lists one record per CDR3 protein. The table records some 48,000 distinct CDR3 sequences, approximately 78% of them present only once. Specimen: sorted CD4+, CD8+, or CD8+CD57+ T cells (not recorded which) from PBMCs. The receptors shown here come from a human donor in good health, serving as a control.

This clonotype was picked up many times. The V call is TRBV11-2, the J call TRBJ2-5; 9 bases are a match to TRBD1. The germline V gene encodes CDR1 SGHAT and CDR2 FQNNGV. The CDR3 is 18 amino acids. The V and J ends lost 2 bases and 4 bases, in that order; junction bases with no gene match: 14. Here the CDR3 reads CASSLSGGGQGMRETQYF. The CDR3 DNA reads TGTGCCAGCAGCTTATCAGGGGGGGGACAGGGAATGAGAGAGACCCAGTACTTC.

This clonotype was counted a few times. The chain is built from TRBV7-2 and TRBJ2-7, with D unresolved. This CDR3 comprises 13 residues. Trimming removed 5 bases from V and 7 bases from J, with 15 bases in between. CDR1 is SGHTA and CDR2 is FQGNSA in the germline V gene. Written as DNA, the CDR3 is TGTGCCAGCAGCGGCTGGACGGATGGGGAGCAGTACTTC. Its translation is CASSGWTDGEQYF.

This clonotype was detected only a few times. The chain uses TRBV6-1 and TRBJ1-2; 7 nucleotides align to TRBD1. Germline CDR1 MNHNS, CDR2 SASEGT. CDR3 length: 12 amino acids. Losses at the gene ends were 4 bases for V and 8 bases for J; bases not matched to a gene: 4. Here the CDR3 DNA reads TGTGCCAGCAGTGGACAGGGTGGAGGCTACACCTTC. This gives the protein CASSGQGGGYTF.

This chain links TRBV6-5 with TRBJ1-5; 12 bases align to TRBD1. The junction had 3 bases not matched to a gene; V was cut back by 2 bases and J by 7 bases. CDR1 and CDR2 (germline): MNHEY, SVGAGI. The CDR3 runs 15 residues. Here the CDR3 DNA reads TGTGCCAGCAGTTACGCCGGGACAGGGGGCCAGCCCCAGCATTTT. Its translation is CASSYAGTGGQPQHF.

The chain couples TRBV9 to TRBJ2-2; the match to TRBD1 covers 10 bases. The CDR3 runs 16 residues. CDR1 is SGDLS and CDR2 is YYNGEE in the germline V gene. J lost 3 bases, V lost 4 bases, and 6 bases had no gene match. As DNA, the CDR3 is TGTGCCAGCAGCTTGTTTGGGACAGGGGACACCGGGGAGCTGTTTTTT. It is translated as CASSLFGTGDTGELFF.

The rearrangement uses TRBV6-1 and TRBJ2-5; 8 bases align to TRBD2. The CDR3 extends over 14 amino acids. V trimming: 5 bases; J trimming: 3 bases; junction bases outside the gene matches: 5. Germline CDR1 and CDR2: MNHNS and SASEGT. The DNA for the CDR3 is TGTGCCAGCAGTCCACCGGGACTAGAAGAGACCCAGTACTTC. This sequence encodes CASSPPGLEETQYF.

This clonotype was counted ten times or more. The chain joins TRBV12-3 or TRBV12-4 to TRBJ2-1; the match to TRBD1 covers 9 bases. The CDR3 totals 14 residues. V was clipped by 5 bases and J by 5 bases; unmatched bases: 4. The CDR3 loop reads CASSRDRADNEQFF. Written as DNA, the CDR3 is TGTGCCAGCAGTCGGGACAGGGCGGACAATGAGCAGTTCTTC.

The chain employs TRBV11-2 and TRBJ1-1; D is unresolved. The CDR3 is 13 residues long. V dropped 5 bases and J dropped 5 bases, with 12 bases sitting between them. Germline assignment: CDR1 SGHAT and CDR2 FQNNGV. The CDR3 DNA follows: TGTGCCAGCAGCCCCAGTGATGAGACTGAAGCTTTCTTT. Protein sequence: CASSPSDETEAFF.

This clonotype was recorded many times. The chain couples TRBV12-3 or TRBV12-4 to TRBJ2-6; TRBD1 aligns across 9 bases. Trimming removed 6 bases from V and 0 bases from J; junction bases left unmatched: 9. This CDR3 is built from 18 residues. The chain's CDR3 is CASSQTGQGNSGANVLTF. The CDR3 coding sequence is TGTGCCAGCAGCCAAACCGGACAGGGGAACTCTGGGGCCAACGTCCTGACTTTC.

The J gene is TRBJ1-2, the V gene TRBV10-3; no reliable D call. V dropped 4 bases and J dropped 0 bases, with 9 bases sitting between them. Germline loops: CDR1 ENHRY, CDR2 SYGVKD. This CDR3 comprises 14 residues. The CDR3 region is CAISVQNANYGYTF. The CDR3 nucleotides read TGTGCCATCAGTGTACAGAACGCTAACTATGGCTACACCTTC.

This chain connects TRBV4-3 to TRBJ1-1; D unresolved. Germline CDR1 LGHNA, CDR2 YSLEER. Trimming shortened V by 0 bases and J by 4 bases, and 12 bases separated the two germline ends. The CDR3 totals 15 residues. As DNA, the CDR3 is TGCGCCAGCAGCCAAGAATTCCGAGAGTCCACTGAAGCTTTCTTT. It yields the protein CASSQEFRESTEAFF.

The chain uses TRBV14 and TRBJ1-4; D is ambiguous. Per germline, CDR1 SGHDN and CDR2 FVKESK. This CDR3 contains 15 residues. Trimming removed 0 bases from V and 7 bases from J, with 12 bases in between. The DNA of the CDR3 is TGTGCCAGCAGCCAAGATCACGCGAATGGTGAAAAACTGTTTTTT. Its translation: CASSQDHANGEKLFF.

The V gene is TRBV2, the J gene TRBJ1-3; no firm D call. This CDR3 contains 13 residues. The V gene's germline CDR1 is SNHLY and CDR2 FYNNEI. Trimming pared 4 bases from V and 4 bases from J, leaving 8 bases between. This CDR3 reads CASSVKKGNTIYF. In DNA form, the CDR3 reads TGTGCCAGCAGTGTAAAGAAGGGAAACACCATATATTTT. The full variable domain, rest sourced from reference TRBV2 and TRBJ1-3, is EPEVTQTPSHQVTQMGQEVILRCVPISNHLYFYWYRQILGQKVEFLVSFYNNEISEKSEIFDDQFSVERPDGSNFTLKIRSTKLEDSAMYFCASSVKKGNTIYFGEGSWLTVV.

A few counts support this clonotype. The chain has TRBV29-1 and TRBJ1-2; TRBD1 might be the D (6 bases). V lost 6 bases, J lost 4 bases, and 12 bases lay in between. Germline CDR1 and CDR2: SQVTM and ANQGSEA. The CDR3 has 12 residues. CDR3 amino acids: CSVEKDSYGYTF. DNA for the CDR3: TGCAGCGTCGAAAAGGACAGCTATGGCTACACCTTC.

A few counts support this clonotype. The V call is TRBV7-8, the J call TRBJ2-7, with 10 bases aligning to TRBD2. This CDR3 has 18 amino acids. Trimming removed 3 bases from V and 7 bases from J; junction bases left unmatched: 18. CDR1 SGHVS and CDR2 FQNEAQ come from the germline V gene. The CDR3 is CASSFGLAGARTYNEQYF. CDR3 nucleotides: TGTGCCAGCAGCTTCGGGCTAGCGGGAGCTCGAACCTACAATGAGCAGTACTTC.

The chain uses TRBV20-1 and TRBJ2-7; 11 nucleotides align to TRBD1. CDR1 DFQATT and CDR2 SNEGSKA come from the germline V gene (reference sequence). There are 13 residues in the CDR3. J lost 4 bases, V lost 3 bases, and 2 bases had no gene match. This CDR3 is CSASGDRGYEQYF. Here the CDR3 DNA reads TGCAGTGCTAGTGGGGACAGGGGGTACGAGCAGTACTTC.

The V call is TRBV2, the J call TRBJ2-7; 7 positions agree with TRBD1. CDR1 and CDR2 (germline): SNHLY, FYNNEI. This CDR3 contains 15 residues. V trimming: 7 bases; J trimming: 1 base; junction bases outside the gene matches: 10. CDR3 protein: CASISDRAVSYEQYF. In DNA form, the CDR3 reads TGTGCCAGCATCTCCGACAGGGCGGTATCCTACGAGCAGTACTTC.

The V and J genes are TRBV19 and TRBJ2-6, with D hard to call. V was trimmed by 5 bases and J by 2 bases, leaving 13 bases between them. This CDR3 comprises 16 residues. CDR1 is LNHDA and CDR2 is SQIVND in the germline V gene (reference sequence). The CDR3 loop is CASSSRTPTGANVLTF. The CDR3 coding sequence is TGTGCCAGTAGTTCCCGGACCCCTACTGGGGCCAACGTCCTGACTTTC.

The gene calls are TRBV5-5 and TRBJ1-4; 9 positions agree with TRBD1. There are 14 residues in the CDR3. J gave up 8 bases and V 4 bases, and 6 bases lay outside the gene matches. Germline V lookup: CDR1 SGHKS, CDR2 YYEKEE (reference sequence). The CDR3 loop is CASSPGTGSEKLFF. CDR3 in DNA: TGTGCCAGCAGCCCCGGGACAGGGTCCGAAAAACTGTTTTTT.

The rearrangement links TRBV10-3 to TRBJ2-2; D could derive from TRBD1 or TRBD2 (5 bases each). The germline V gene encodes CDR1 ENHRY and CDR2 SYGVKD. The CDR3 is made up of 15 amino acids. V lost 7 bases and J 0 bases, leaving 12 bases between the germline ends. CDR3 DNA: TGTGCCATCAAAGGGACCAGAACGAACACCGGGGAGCTGTTTTTT. Protein product: CAIKGTRTNTGELFF.